A single sample gave rise to the 12 T cell receptor beta chains below, sequenced in a study of T cell responses to AZD1222 COVID-19 vaccine. Produced via immunoSEQ multiplex PCR; TCRdb's table is partial and in-frame only. The data show 95,000 to 150,000 clones, with 88% seen just once and 3.5% to 4.5% held by the top ten. The sample consisted of peripheral blood, taken on day 0 of AZD1222 vaccination. These receptors were collected from an adult in good health.

This clone has just a few counts. V and J are TRBV6-2 or TRBV6-3 and TRBJ1-1; D call uncertain. Germline V gives CDR1 MNHEY, CDR2 SVGEGT. The V end lost 3 bases, the J end lost 0 bases, and 8 bases lay between the germline ends. The length of the CDR3 is 14 residues. This chain's CDR3 is CASSYGRLNTEAFF. CDR3 coding DNA: TGTGCCAGCAGTTATGGACGGTTGAACACTGAAGCTTTCTTT.

This chain joins TRBV4-1 and TRBJ2-5; D is perhaps TRBD2 (7 bases). CDR1 is MGHRA and CDR2 is YSYEKL in the germline V gene. This CDR3 spans 17 amino acids. Trimming removed 0 bases at V and 1 base at J, with 15 bases between. This CDR3 is CASSQDRGEGPQETQYF. The CDR3 DNA reads as TGCGCCAGCAGCCAAGATAGGGGGGAGGGCCCCCAAGAGACCCAGTACTTC.

The chain has TRBV27 and TRBJ2-7; tentative D call: TRBD2 (6 bases). Germline V CDR1 and CDR2: MNHEY, SMNVEV (reference sequence). The CDR3 runs to 17 residues. V gave up 8 bases and J gave up 5 bases, with 28 bases separating them. CDR3 region: CASSAGSGDTILDEQYF. The CDR3 nucleotides read TGTGCCAGCTCCGCCGGATCGGGGGATACTATATTGGACGAGCAGTACTTC.

The chain recombines TRBV3-1 (or the pseudogene TRBV3-2) with TRBJ2-7; D is perhaps TRBD2 (6 bases). CDR1 LGHDT and CDR2 YNNKEL come from the germline V gene (reference sequence). V lost 0 bases and J lost 2, with 11 bases in between. The CDR3 spans 15 residues. DNA for the CDR3: TGTGCCAGCAGCCAAGAGGCGGGGCCAGCCTACGAGCAGTACTTC. Translation: CASSQEAGPAYEQYF.

For the CDR3, the DNA is TGTGCCAGCAGTTTAGGCGCTTTGGCAGTGAACACTGAAGCTTTCTTT. This codes for CASSLGALAVNTEAFF. This chain joins TRBV28 and TRBJ1-1; D ambiguous. From germline, CDR1 is MDHEN and CDR2 SYDVKM. Trimming took 2 bases from V and 0 from J, leaving 13 bases between them. The CDR3 sequence is 16 residues long.

The chain carries TRBV6-5 and TRBJ2-7; 7 bases map to TRBD1. The ends lost 0 bases at V and 6 bases at J; junction bases unmatched: 11. Germline assignment: CDR1 MNHEY and CDR2 SVGAGI. The CDR3 totals 16 residues. The CDR3: CASSYSRRVGGGEQYF. As DNA, the CDR3 is TGTGCCAGCAGTTACTCTAGGCGGGTAGGGGGCGGCGAGCAGTACTTC.

V gene TRBV5-4 combines with J gene TRBJ2-2; TRBD2 matches 8 bases. With 4 bases clipped from V and 6 bases from J, the junction kept 11 bases outside the gene matches. The length of the CDR3 is 16 residues. Germline loops: CDR1 SGHNT, CDR2 YYREEE (reference sequence). This CDR3 is CASSERSGRNSGELFF. CDR3 coding DNA: TGTGCCAGCAGCGAGAGAAGCGGGAGAAACTCCGGGGAGCTGTTTTTT.

The gene calls are TRBV13 and TRBJ2-7; 12 positions match TRBD2. The CDR3 totals 16 residues. CDR1 is PRHDT, CDR2 FYEKMQ, per germline (reference sequence). The junction had 5 bases not matched to a gene; V was cut back by 5 bases and J by 0 bases. The CDR3 coding sequence is TGTGCCAGCAGCCGACTAGCGGGGGCGAGCTCCTACGAGCAGTACTTC. This sequence encodes CASSRLAGASSYEQYF.

The rearrangement uses TRBV11-3 and TRBJ1-1; a possible D gene is TRBD1 (5 bases). The CDR3 has 15 amino acids. Germline CDR1 and CDR2: SGHNT and YENEEA. The V end lost 4 bases, the J end lost 1 base, and 13 bases lay between the germline ends. The CDR3 reads CASSSGRGTNTEAFF. The CDR3 coding sequence is TGTGCCAGCAGCTCCGGCCGGGGCACGAACACTGAAGCTTTCTTT.

This clone was recorded only once. The chain employs TRBV28 and TRBJ1-4, with a weak D call TRBD1 (6 bases). This CDR3 has 15 amino acids. Germline CDR1 is MDHEN and CDR2 is SYDVKM. Trimming removed 4 bases from V and 4 bases from J, with 13 bases in between. The chain's CDR3 is CASSSGGSDNEKLFF. For the CDR3, the DNA is TGTGCCAGCAGTTCTGGGGGCAGCGATAATGAAAAACTGTTTTTT.

The CDR3 coding sequence is TGTGCCAGCAGTTACCTGGGGGAGACACACAATGAGCAGTTCTTC. Translating it yields CASSYLGETHNEQFF. The gene calls are TRBV6-5 and TRBJ2-1; possibly TRBD1 or TRBD2 for D (5 bases each). The CDR3 length is 15 residues. V shed 2 bases and J shed 5 bases, with 13 bases lying between them. Germline V gene lookup returns CDR1 MNHEY and CDR2 SVGAGI.

This chain links TRBV29-1 with TRBJ1-2, with 8 bases that match TRBD1. The V gene's germline CDR1 is SQVTM and CDR2 ANQGSEA. V shed 4 bases, J shed 4 bases, and the junction held 5 bases outside the gene matches. This CDR3 has 13 amino acids. The CDR3 nucleotides are TGCAGCGTTGCCCCAACAGGGGGCTATGGCTACACCTTC. It encodes CSVAPTGGYGYTF.